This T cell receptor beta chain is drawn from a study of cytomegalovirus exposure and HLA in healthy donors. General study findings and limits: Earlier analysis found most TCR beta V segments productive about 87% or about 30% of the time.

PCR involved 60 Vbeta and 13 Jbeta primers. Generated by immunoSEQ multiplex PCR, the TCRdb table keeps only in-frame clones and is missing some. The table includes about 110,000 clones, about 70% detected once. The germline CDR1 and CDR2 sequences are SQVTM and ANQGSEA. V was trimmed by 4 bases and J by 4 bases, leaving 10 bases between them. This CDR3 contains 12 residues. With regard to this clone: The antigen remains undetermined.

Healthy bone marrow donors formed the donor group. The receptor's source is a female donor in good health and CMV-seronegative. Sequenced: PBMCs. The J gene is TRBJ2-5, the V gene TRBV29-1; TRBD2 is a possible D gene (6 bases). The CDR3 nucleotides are TGCAGCGTTGGAGGGCGGGGAGAGACCCAGTACTTC. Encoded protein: CSVGGRGETQYF.